The clone carrying this T cell receptor beta chain was picked up a small number of times. Its matching antigen is unknown. The entry originates in a study of blood T cells in healthy people across ages. CDR3 size: 16 residues. CDR1 and CDR2 (germline): SEHNR, FQNEAQ (reference sequence). Trimming cost V 4 bases and J 3 bases; bases outside gene matches: 9. The use of a sample-barcoded 5' primer and a J-beta primer mix characterized a second PCR of roughly 6 to 11 cycles. TCRdb ran MiXCR on the 5' RACE reads and lists one entry per CDR3 protein. The data hold about 640,000 distinct CDR3 sequences, with 40% to 45% observed a single time. Collection of around 10 milliliters of peripheral blood was performed for each donor. Extraction yielded at least 5.5 micrograms of total RNA per sample. The study's findings and limits: Researchers judged that diversity estimates from one million T cells fell short of true values.

The source is an elderly man in good health. This rearrangement joins TRBV7-9 to TRBJ2-3; 8 bases align to TRBD1. The specimen was blood. The CDR3 reads CASSSTTGESTDTQYF. The CDR3 region has the DNA TGTGCCAGCAGCTCAACGACAGGGGAGTCTACAGATACGCAGTATTTT.